This T cell receptor (beta chain) appears in the sequencing data of a study of blood T cell repertoires in COVID-19. As for the study in general: Whether acute or convalescent, the COVID-19 samples came from the United States, Italy and Spain.

The V gene end was trimmed by 6 bases and the J gene end by 6 bases; junction bases not matched to a gene: 7. The CDR3 is made up of 14 amino acids. Germline V gene data show CDR1 as ENHRY and CDR2 as SYGVKD. Authors' methods: By means of reference gene primer amplification, nucleated cell counts were estimated. Profiled with immunoSEQ multiplex PCR; TCRdb holds only in-frame clones, not every one. V and J calls and clone size come straight from that table; D and trimming were deduced from the DNA. The sample contains approximately 240,000 clones, more than 65% of which appear only once. This chain links TRBV10-3 with TRBJ1-4, with 7 bases matching TRBD1. The sequence derives from a middle-aged woman with active or convalescent COVID-19. The sample consisted of peripheral blood. The CDR3, as DNA: TGTGCCATCAGGGCAACAGGGGAGGATGAAAAACTGTTTTTT. It translates to CAIRATGEDEKLFF.